This T cell receptor (beta chain) originates from a study of PD-1 blockade in classical Hodgkin lymphoma. Turning to the study itself: Patients received nivolumab 3 mg/kg intravenously every 2 weeks. Findings and caveats of the study: Newly diagnosed patients had baseline TCR diversity that was reportedly lower than that of healthy donors.

The table came from immunoSEQ multiplex PCR; TCRdb's copy has only in-frame clones and leaves some out. The table includes about 35,000 clones, over 65% detected once. Every patient was affected by relapse after autologous stem cell transplantation, while exposure to brentuximab vedotin was not uniform. There are many counts of this clone. Its matching antigen is unknown. Other DNA sequences in this specimen translate into the identical CDR3. Sequencing was performed on peripheral blood mononuclear cells (PBMCs), taken before the second cycle of nivolumab. This receptor was obtained from a human donor with classical Hodgkin lymphoma.

The CDR3: CASSPSYNSPLHF. In DNA form, the CDR3 reads TGTGCCAGCAGCCCATCCTATAATTCACCCCTCCACTTT. This chain links TRBV27 with TRBJ1-6, with D unclear. Germline CDR1 is MNHEY and CDR2 is SMNVEV (reference sequence). V gave up 6 bases and J gave up 1 base, with 4 bases separating them. This CDR3 spans 13 amino acids.